This note documents a single TCR beta chain sequence. These data are taken from a study of blood T cell repertoires in COVID-19. On the study more broadly: The samples span acute and convalescent COVID-19 from the United States, Italy and Spain. The analysed material was cDNA or gDNA that came from T cells, B-cell-depleted T cells, or PBMCs.

Germline V gene sequence: CDR1 SGHTA, CDR2 FQGNSA. The CDR3 is 13 amino acids. V lost 3 bases and J 6 bases, leaving 11 bases between the germline ends. Study processing details: It was from reference gene primer amplification that nucleated cell counts were estimated. Sequencing was performed with immunoSEQ multiplex PCR; in TCRdb, only in-frame clones are kept and a portion is missing. D and trimming were read from the DNA, whereas the V and J calls and clone size are those reported in that table. The sample shows around 100,000 clones, roughly 88% of them seen only once. Specimen: peripheral blood. This rearrangement joins TRBV7-2 to TRBJ1-2; D call uncertain. The TCR sequence derives from a human donor in a cohort sampled during active COVID-19. CDR3 DNA: TGTGCCAGCAGCTTTGTGATCTCAGATGGCTACACCTTC. The encoded protein is CASSFVISDGYTF.